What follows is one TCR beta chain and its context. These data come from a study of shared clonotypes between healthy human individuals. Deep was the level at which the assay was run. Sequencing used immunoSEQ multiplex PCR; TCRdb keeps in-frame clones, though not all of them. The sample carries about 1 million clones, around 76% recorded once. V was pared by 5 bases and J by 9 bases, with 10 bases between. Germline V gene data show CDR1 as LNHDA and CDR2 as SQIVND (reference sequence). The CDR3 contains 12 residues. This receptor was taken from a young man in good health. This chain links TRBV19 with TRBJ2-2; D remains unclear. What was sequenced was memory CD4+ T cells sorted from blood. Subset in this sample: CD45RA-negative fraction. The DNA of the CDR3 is TGTGCCAGTAGTCCCCTTACCCGGGAGCTGTTTTTT. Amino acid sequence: CASSPLTRELFF.